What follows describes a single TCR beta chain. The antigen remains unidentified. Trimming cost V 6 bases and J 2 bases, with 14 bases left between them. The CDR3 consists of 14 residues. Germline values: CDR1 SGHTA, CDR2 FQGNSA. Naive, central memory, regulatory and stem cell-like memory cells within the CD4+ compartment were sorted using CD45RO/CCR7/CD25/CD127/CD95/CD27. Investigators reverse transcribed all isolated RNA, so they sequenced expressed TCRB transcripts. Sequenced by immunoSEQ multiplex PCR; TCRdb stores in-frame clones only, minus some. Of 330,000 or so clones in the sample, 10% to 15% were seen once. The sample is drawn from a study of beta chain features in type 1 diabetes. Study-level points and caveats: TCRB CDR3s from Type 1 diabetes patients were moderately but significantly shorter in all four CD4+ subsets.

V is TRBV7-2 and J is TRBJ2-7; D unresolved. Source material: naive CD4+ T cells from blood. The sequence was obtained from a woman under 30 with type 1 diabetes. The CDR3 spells CASSQQPLTYEQYF. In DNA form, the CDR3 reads TGTGCCAGCAGTCAACAGCCTCTGACCTACGAGCAGTACTTC.